One and the same sample provided the 20 T cell receptor beta chains below, sequenced in a study of blood T cells in healthy people across ages. A sample-barcoded 5' primer and a J-beta primer mix were used in a second PCR of about 6 to 12 cycles. TCRdb itself ran the 5' RACE reads through MiXCR, one entry per CDR3 protein. The sample includes fewer than 2,000,000 distinct CDR3 sequences, 35% to 50% of them seen just once. The sample comprised blood. The source is a human donor in good health.

V gene TRBV9 combines with J gene TRBJ2-4; 10 nucleotides align to TRBD1. Gene TRBJ2-7 matches the end of the DNA better, so the J call may be wrong. This CDR3 has 15 amino acids. Germline assignment: CDR1 SGDLS and CDR2 YYNGEE. CDR3 sequence (DNA): TGTGCCAGCAGCGTGGGGGGACAGGGGACCTACGAGCAGTACTTC. Amino acids: CASSVGGQGTYEQYF.

The rearrangement joins TRBV24-1 to TRBJ2-7, with 10 bases that match TRBD1. J gave up 0 bases and V 4 bases, and 5 bases lay outside the gene matches. Germline lookup yields CDR1 KGHDR and CDR2 SFDVKD. The CDR3 length is 16 residues. DNA for the CDR3: TGTGCCACCAGTGACCCCCGGGACAGGGGCTCCTACGAGCAGTACTTC. Amino acid sequence: CATSDPRDRGSYEQYF.

This sequence joins TRBV4-2 and TRBJ2-1, with D unresolved. V gave up 6 bases and J gave up 5 bases, with 8 bases separating them. CDR1 is LGHNA, CDR2 YNFKEQ, per germline. The CDR3 has 12 residues. Written as DNA, the CDR3 is TGTGCCAGCAGGTTAGAAGACAATGAGCAGTTCTTC. It codes for CASRLEDNEQFF.

This clonotype has more than one count but fewer than ten. The J gene is TRBJ2-4, the V gene TRBV20-1, with 7 bases fitting TRBD2. With V trimmed by 8 bases and J by 6 bases, 7 bases remained unmatched. The CDR3 length is 12 residues. From germline, CDR1 is DFQATT and CDR2 SNEGSKA (reference sequence). Here the CDR3 reads CSPTGGGNIQYF. The CDR3 DNA is TGCAGTCCCACGGGGGGTGGAAACATTCAGTACTTC.

The V call is TRBV6-5, the J call TRBJ2-3; the D is unclear. Germline V gene lookup returns CDR1 MNHEY and CDR2 SVGAGI. Trimming cost V 0 bases and J 2 bases, with 9 bases left between them. The CDR3 length is 15 residues. CDR3 DNA sequence: TGTGCCAGCAGTTACTCGCAGTTCGCCACAGATACGCAGTATTTT. It codes for CASSYSQFATDTQYF.

V usage is TRBV10-3 and J usage is TRBJ2-3; the D gene is possibly TRBD2 (6 bases). Trimming stripped 8 bases from V and 2 bases from J, with 14 bases between. Germline assignment: CDR1 ENHRY and CDR2 SYGVKD. The CDR3 consists of 14 residues. The CDR3 loop is CAIPPRGVTDTQYF. CDR3 nucleotide sequence: TGTGCCATCCCCCCGCGGGGAGTCACAGATACGCAGTATTTT.

This chain uses TRBV29-1 with TRBJ1-1, with D unresolved. V lost 6 bases and J 11 bases, leaving 16 bases between the germline ends. The CDR3 runs 11 residues. In germline, CDR1 is SQVTM, CDR2 ANQGSEA. CDR3 bases: TGCAGCGTCCAGGCAGTCCTTGAGGCTTTCTTT. Its translation is CSVQAVLEAFF.

The chain couples TRBV20-1 to TRBJ1-5; D not certain. Germline CDR1 reads DFQATT; CDR2 reads SNEGSKA (reference sequence). The V and J ends lost 4 bases and 2 bases respectively, with 6 bases between them. The CDR3 covers 12 residues. CDR3 in DNA: TGCAGTGCTAAAGTGGGCAATCAGCCCCAGCATTTT. Amino acids: CSAKVGNQPQHF.

J is TRBJ2-5 and V is TRBV20-1; D is undetermined. Trimming stripped 2 bases from V and 11 bases from J, with 21 bases between. The CDR3 length is 14 residues. Germline-derived CDR1 and CDR2 are DFQATT and SNEGSKA (reference sequence). The CDR3 coding sequence is TGCAGTGCTAGACCCAAAGGAAGTTACAATGAGCAGTACTTC. Translation gives CSARPKGSYNEQYF.

This clonotype was recorded a few times. V is TRBV12-3 or TRBV12-4 and J is TRBJ1-2; D gene ambiguous. Trimming took off 3 bases at V and 5 bases at J, with 13 bases between the two ends. CDR3 size: 14 residues. The CDR3 nucleotides read TGTGCCAGCAGTTTCGACCAGAGGGCTTATGGCTACACCTTC. Its translation: CASSFDQRAYGYTF.

This rearrangement joins TRBV7-2 to TRBJ2-3; TRBD2 agrees at 9 bases. The junction had 7 bases not matched to a gene; V was cut back by 2 bases and J by 4 bases. The germline V gene encodes CDR1 SGHTA and CDR2 FQGNSA. The CDR3 is 16 residues long. CDR3 nucleotides: TGTGCCAGCAGCTTAAGGGCTAGCGGGGTGGCAGATACGCAGTATTTT. Translation: CASSLRASGVADTQYF.

V and J are TRBV18 and TRBJ2-3; 8 bases agree with TRBD2. The CDR3 loop spans 15 amino acids. CDR1 KGHSH and CDR2 LQKENI come from the germline V gene. The J segment lost 2 bases and the V segment lost 2 bases, leaving 3 bases of the junction unmatched. The chain's CDR3 is CASSPIAGPTDTQYF. The CDR3 DNA reads TGTGCCAGCTCACCAATAGCGGGGCCCACAGATACGCAGTATTTT. Full variable domain (remainder filled in from reference TRBV18 and TRBJ2-3): NAGVMQNPRHLVRRRGQEARLRCSPMKGHSHVYWYRQLPEEGLKFMVYLQKENIIDESGMPKERFSAEFPKEGPSILRIQQVVRGDSAAYFCASSPIAGPTDTQYFGPGTRLTVL.

V gene TRBV7-9 combines with J gene TRBJ2-7; 7 bases are shared with TRBD1. The trim removed 5 bases at V and 3 bases at J, leaving 10 bases unmatched. In germline, CDR1 is SEHNR, CDR2 FQNEAQ (reference sequence). The CDR3 loop spans 15 amino acids. Written as DNA, the CDR3 is TGTGCCAGCAGCCAGACAGGGAAGGCCATCTACGAGCAGTACTTC. This sequence encodes CASSQTGKAIYEQYF.

The chain has TRBV20-1 and TRBJ1-2; no clear D. CDR3 length: 14 amino acids. V lost 5 bases and J 1 base, leaving 14 bases between the germline ends. The germline V gene encodes CDR1 DFQATT and CDR2 SNEGSKA (reference sequence). The CDR3 loop is CSALIETGNYGYTF. CDR3 nucleotides: TGCAGTGCTCTAATAGAGACCGGTAACTATGGCTACACCTTC.

This clonotype was seen a handful of times. V gene TRBV12-3 or TRBV12-4 combines with J gene TRBJ2-5, with D possibly matching TRBD2 (5 bases). The V and J ends lost 3 bases and 11 bases respectively, with 13 bases between them. The CDR3 runs to 12 residues. The CDR3: CASSFSGIEQYF. DNA of the CDR3: TGTGCCAGCAGTTTTTCGGGAATTGAGCAGTACTTC.

This clonotype came up many times. The gene calls are TRBV7-6 and TRBJ1-1, with no clear D. Trimming removed 6 bases from V and 1 base from J, with 9 bases in between. Germline CDR1 is SGHVS and CDR2 is FNYEAQ. CDR3 size: 13 residues. CDR3 bases: TGTGCCAGCAGTGCGGGCCCGAACACTGAAGCTTTCTTT. Translating it yields CASSAGPNTEAFF.

At least ten counts were recorded for this clonotype. V is TRBV10-3 and J is TRBJ1-2, with D perhaps matching TRBD1 (6 bases). CDR1 ENHRY and CDR2 SYGVKD come from the germline V gene. This CDR3 region has 15 residues. Trimming removed 11 bases from V and 0 bases from J, with 19 bases in between. The CDR3 region has the DNA TGTGCCCCAACGAGTGACAGGAAGACTAACTATGGCTACACCTTC. Its translation: CAPTSDRKTNYGYTF.

The chain joins TRBV7-2 to TRBJ2-3; 10 positions agree with TRBD2. The CDR3 is 17 amino acids. V shed 5 bases and J 2 bases; nucleotides not matched to a gene: 10. Germline V gene lookup returns CDR1 SGHTA and CDR2 FQGNSA. This chain's CDR3 is CASSLPLAGAFTDTQYF. The CDR3 coding sequence is TGTGCCAGCAGCCTTCCTCTAGCGGGGGCCTTCACAGATACGCAGTATTTT. The entire variable domain, with the rest obtained from reference TRBV7-2 and TRBJ2-3, is as follows: GAGVSQSPSNKVTEKGKDVELRCDPISGHTALYWYRQSLGQGLEFLIYFQGNSAPDKSGLPSDRFSAERTGGSVSTLTIQRTQQEDSAVYLCASSLPLAGAFTDTQYFGPGTRLTVL.

On this clonotype: As the CDR3 is not closed by the conserved phenylalanine or tryptophan, this likely results from a read error. V usage is TRBV6-5 and J usage is TRBJ1-2; a possible D gene is TRBD1 (5 bases). CDR1 is MNHEY, CDR2 SVGAGI, per germline. The V gene lost 2 bases and the J gene lost 3 bases, with 22 bases spanning the gap. The CDR3 extends over 18 amino acids. DNA for the CDR3: TGTGCCAGCAGTTACAAGGGGATTCATACGACGGGGGACTATGGCTACACCCTC. Translation: CASSYKGIHTTGDYGYTL.

Only a few counts were recorded for this clonotype. The V call is TRBV7-9, the J call TRBJ2-4; tentatively, D is TRBD1 or TRBD2 (5 bases each). The DNA end is more similar to TRBJ2-7, so the J call may be wrong. Germline CDR1 is SEHNR and CDR2 is FQNEAQ (reference sequence). CDR3 length: 16 amino acids. As DNA, the CDR3 is TGTGCCAGCAGCCCCAAATCCGGCCAGGGAGTCTACGAGCAGTACTTC. Translated: CASSPKSGQGVYEQYF.